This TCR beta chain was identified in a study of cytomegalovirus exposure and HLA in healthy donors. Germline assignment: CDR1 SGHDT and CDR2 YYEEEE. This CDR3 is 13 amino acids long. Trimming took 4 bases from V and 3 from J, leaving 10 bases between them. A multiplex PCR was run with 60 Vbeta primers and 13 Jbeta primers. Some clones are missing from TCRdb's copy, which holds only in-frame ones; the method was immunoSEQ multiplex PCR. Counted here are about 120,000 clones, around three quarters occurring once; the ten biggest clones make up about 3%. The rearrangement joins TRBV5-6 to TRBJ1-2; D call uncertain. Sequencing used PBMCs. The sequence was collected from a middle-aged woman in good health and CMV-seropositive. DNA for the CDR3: TGTGCCAGCAGCCTACACAGATACTATGGCTACACCTTC. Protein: CASSLHRYYGYTF.